This T cell receptor (beta chain) is from a study of T cell repertoires in cytomegalovirus infection. Study context: CMV epitopes, recently identified HLA-C-restricted and well-studied HLA-B-restricted, were used. Study-wide findings and caveats: Across the ex vivo response, the dominant clonotypes were HLA-C-restricted CMV-specific TCR beta clonotypes.

The CDR3 length is 12 residues. V was trimmed by 4 bases and J by 1 base, leaving 7 bases between them. Per germline, CDR1 SQVTM and CDR2 ANQGSEA. In the case of this clonotype: Its cognate antigen is unknown.

TCRdb re-called the reads through MiXCR, storing one row per CDR3 protein. The top ten clones hold roughly 15% of a sample with just under 500,000 distinct CDR3 sequences, 25% to 35% of them seen once. Sequencing was performed on cultured PBMCs, taken from culture after CMV antigen stimulation. The rearrangement joins TRBV29-1 to TRBJ1-1; D is unresolved. This TCR was sampled from a human donor in good health (CMV status not recorded). Some clones in this sample may be carry-over from other donors' samples. The CDR3 region has the DNA TGCAGCGTTGCGGCGGGGAACACTGAAGCTTTCTTT. Protein sequence: CSVAAGNTEAFF.